This is a list of T cell receptor beta chains from one sample in a study of T cells of healthy individuals. TCRdb reprocessed the 5' RACE reads with MiXCR, giving one entry per CDR3 protein. Here the sample spans roughly 76,000 distinct CDR3 sequences, roughly 5.1% being singletons. These receptors were collected from a female donor in good health. CDR3s include the opening cysteine and the closing phenylalanine or tryptophan. Each record gives: CDR3 protein, CDR3 DNA, D gene, clone size, J gene, V gene. A D gene is named only where the DNA matches it firmly. A clone size is listed for some rows: how often the clone was seen (once, few, many), or a class if it is expanded.

CASSLLPPDSVTNEKLFF,TGTGCCAGCAGCTTACTCCCTCCTGACAGTGTCACTAATGAAAAACTGTTTTTT,.,many,TRBJ1-4,TRBV11-1
CASGLLVGQSNQPQHF,TGTGCTAGTGGTTTACTAGTCGGACAGTCCAATCAGCCCCAGCATTTT,.,.,TRBJ1-5,TRBV12-5
CASSPSLGTGINEAFF,TGTGCCAGCAGTCCCTCACTCGGGACAGGGATAAACGAAGCTTTCTTT,TRBD1,many,TRBJ1-1,TRBV28
CASSVDVNNSPLHF,TGTGCCAGCAGTGTCGACGTGAATAATTCACCCCTCCACTTT,.,many,TRBJ1-6,TRBV6-1
CASSLESQPNSPLHF,TGCGCCAGCAGCTTAGAGTCCCAGCCGAATTCACCCCTCCACTTT,.,many,TRBJ1-6,TRBV5-1
CASSQDLDSGSGDTQYF,TGTGCCAGCAGCCAAGATTTGGATAGCGGGAGCGGAGATACGCAGTATTTT,TRBD2,many,TRBJ2-3,TRBV4-2
CASSQDGGDGYTF,TGCGCCAGCAGCCAAGATGGCGGGGATGGCTACACCTTC,.,many,TRBJ1-2,TRBV4-3
CASSPPGGTEAFF,TGTGCCAGCAGTCCCCCCGGGGGCACTGAAGCTTTCTTT,.,many,TRBJ1-1,TRBV27
CSASRSDTQYF,TGCAGTGCTAGTAGATCAGATACGCAGTATTTT,.,many,TRBJ2-3,TRBV20-1
CASSQEGHQLYEQYF,TGCGCCAGCAGCCAAGAGGGACATCAACTATACGAGCAGTACTTC,.,.,TRBJ2-7,TRBV4-3
CASSLSQGSGSPLHF,TGTGCCAGCAGCTTGTCACAGGGGAGCGGGTCACCCCTCCACTTT,TRBD1,many,TRBJ1-6,TRBV7-2
CASSGRSSGVYNEQFF,TGCGCCAGCAGCGGGCGATCTAGCGGAGTGTACAATGAGCAGTTCTTC,TRBD2,.,TRBJ2-1,TRBV4-1
CASSSPQGPSTDTQYF,TGTGCCAGCAGCTCGCCTCAGGGGCCGTCCACAGATACGCAGTATTTT,.,many,TRBJ2-3,TRBV5-6
CASSLKPNTEAFF,TGTGCCAGCAGTTTAAAGCCGAACACTGAAGCTTTCTTT,.,many,TRBJ1-1,TRBV12-3/TRBV12-4
CSAYRTSGKGIQYF,TGCAGTGCTTATAGGACTAGCGGAAAGGGTATTCAGTACTTC,TRBD2,many,TRBJ2-4,TRBV20-1
CASSQEIGVDAEAFF,TGTGCCAGCAGCCAAGAGATAGGGGTGGACGCTGAAGCTTTCTTT,.,few,TRBJ1-1,TRBV4-2
CSASSAVSQLAKNIQYF,TGCAGTGCTAGCTCCGCCGTCAGCCAACTAGCCAAAAACATTCAGTACTTC,.,.,TRBJ2-4,TRBV20-1
CASSFGGAENYTF,TGTGCCAGCAGTTTCGGGGGGGCAGAAAACTACACCTTC,.,many,TRBJ1-2,TRBV12-3/TRBV12-4
CASSGLAGARAKNIQYF,TGTGCCAGCAGCGGATTAGCGGGGGCGCGAGCCAAAAACATTCAGTACTTC,TRBD2,few,TRBJ2-4,TRBV5-6
CASSDRVFSSGANVLTF,TGTGCCAGCAGCGACAGGGTATTTAGCTCTGGGGCCAACGTCCTGACTTTC,TRBD1,few,TRBJ2-6,TRBV28
CASSYSIARGLAENEQFF,TGTGCCAGCAGTTACTCGATCGCCCGGGGACTAGCGGAGAATGAGCAGTTCTTC,TRBD2,many,TRBJ2-1,TRBV6-2/TRBV6-3
CAISAPNQETQYF,TGTGCCATCAGTGCCCCCAATCAAGAGACCCAGTACTTC,.,few,TRBJ2-5,TRBV10-3
CSAREGVSGGTDTQYF,TGCAGTGCTAGAGAGGGGGTGAGCGGCGGCACAGATACGCAGTATTTT,.,many,TRBJ2-3,TRBV20-1
CSVVPANTEAFF,TGCAGCGTTGTTCCGGCGAACACTGAAGCTTTCTTT,.,.,TRBJ1-1,TRBV29-1
CASSPGSYYEQYF,TGTGCCAGCAGCCCGGGGTCTTACTACGAGCAGTACTTC,.,many,TRBJ2-7,TRBV5-6
CASSFEGPYSNQPQHF,TGCGCCAGCAGCTTTGAAGGTCCCTATAGCAATCAGCCCCAGCATTTT,.,few,TRBJ1-5,TRBV5-1
CASCALQGRLYEQYF,TGTGCCAGCTGTGCTCTACAGGGGAGGTTGTACGAGCAGTACTTC,.,many,TRBJ2-7,TRBV28
CASSVERTKGNTGELFF,TGTGCCAGCAGCGTAGAGAGGACAAAGGGGAACACCGGGGAGCTGTTTTTT,.,many,TRBJ2-2,TRBV9
CASRTSGQGSYEQYF,TGTGCCAGCAGAACGTCGGGACAGGGATCCTACGAGCAGTACTTC,TRBD1,.,TRBJ2-7,TRBV6-9
CASSLVAAGGRNEQFF,TGCGCCAGCAGCTTGGTTGCAGCGGGAGGGAGGAATGAGCAGTTCTTC,TRBD2,many,TRBJ2-1,TRBV5-1
CSVGRMNTEAFF,TGCAGCGTTGGACGGATGAACACTGAAGCTTTCTTT,.,many,TRBJ1-1,TRBV29-1
CASSGSWASGDNEQFF,TGTGCCAGCAGCGGATCCTGGGCTAGCGGCGACAATGAGCAGTTCTTC,TRBD2,many,TRBJ2-1,TRBV5-5
CASNSRGLEAFF,TGTGCCAGCAACAGCAGGGGGCTCGAAGCTTTCTTT,TRBD1,many,TRBJ1-1,TRBV6-1
CSVVSPSKGRTEAFF,TGCAGCGTTGTGTCCCCCTCTAAAGGCAGAACTGAAGCTTTCTTT,.,many,TRBJ1-1,TRBV29-1
CASRKDRVHGYTF,TGTGCCAGCAGGAAGGACAGGGTCCATGGCTACACCTTC,TRBD1,many,TRBJ1-2,TRBV6-2/TRBV6-3
CASSTLGGNQPQHF,TGTGCCAGCAGCACCCTAGGGGGGAATCAGCCCCAGCATTTT,.,few,TRBJ1-5,TRBV28
CSARGAGIQETQYF,TGCAGTGCTAGAGGAGCGGGGATCCAAGAGACCCAGTACTTC,TRBD2,many,TRBJ2-5,TRBV20-1
CASSLVVDEQFF,TGTGCCAGCAGTTTAGTTGTGGATGAGCAGTTCTTC,.,.,TRBJ2-1,TRBV12-3/TRBV12-4
CASSHRQGGYQTQYF,TGTGCCAGCAGCCACCGACAGGGGGGCTACCAGACCCAGTACTTC,TRBD1,many,TRBJ2-5,TRBV13
CSVLDGVRQQLF,TGCAGCGTTCTTGACGGGGTGAGACAGCAACTCTTC,.,few,TRBJ1-2,TRBV29-1
CASSLGAYGYEQYF,TGTGCCAGCAGCTTAGGCGCCTATGGATACGAGCAGTACTTC,.,few,TRBJ2-7,TRBV7-9
CAWSVLAGGPVTGELFF,TGTGCCTGGAGTGTACTTGCGGGAGGGCCAGTGACCGGGGAGCTGTTTTTT,TRBD2,many,TRBJ2-2,TRBV30
CASSQDGTVAGGKLFF,TGCGCCAGCAGCCAAGACGGGACAGTCGCCGGGGGAAAACTGTTTTTT,TRBD1,.,TRBJ1-4,TRBV4-3
CASSFTVRPQPYEQYF,TGTGCCAGCAGTTTCACAGTCCGACCTCAGCCTTACGAGCAGTACTTC,.,many,TRBJ2-7,TRBV28
CASSLALAKNIQYF,TGTGCCAGCAGCTTGGCCTTAGCCAAAAACATTCAGTACTTC,.,many,TRBJ2-4,TRBV5-4
CASSFFSGRSIGELFF,TGTGCCAGCAGTTTTTTTAGCGGGAGAAGCATCGGGGAGCTGTTTTTT,TRBD2,many,TRBJ2-2,TRBV27
CSAKRTVYNEQFF,TGCAGTGCTAAAAGGACAGTCTACAATGAGCAGTTCTTC,.,many,TRBJ2-1,TRBV20-1
CSGSVGVNQPQHF,TGCAGCGGGTCTGTAGGGGTCAATCAGCCCCAGCATTTT,.,few,TRBJ1-5,TRBV29-1
CASSSGTGRNEQYF,TGTGCCAGCAGTTCGGGGACAGGGAGGAACGAGCAGTACTTC,TRBD1,.,TRBJ2-7,TRBV6-2/TRBV6-3
CASSRGTSGGTDTQYF,TGTGCCAGCAGCCGCGGGACTAGCGGGGGCACAGATACGCAGTATTTT,TRBD2,many,TRBJ2-3,TRBV7-9
CASSGDRFNEQFF,TGTGCCAGCAGTGGGGACAGGTTCAATGAGCAGTTCTTC,TRBD1,few,TRBJ2-1,TRBV25-1
CSARGNRDYEQYF,TGCAGTGCTAGAGGCAACAGAGACTACGAGCAGTACTTC,.,many,TRBJ2-7,TRBV20-1
CASSPGTAINSPLHF,TGTGCCAGCAGCCCTGGGACAGCGATTAATTCACCCCTCCACTTT,TRBD1,few,TRBJ1-6,TRBV7-9
CASGLVGTGSHEQYF,TGTGCCAGTGGTCTTGTCGGGACAGGGAGCCACGAGCAGTACTTC,TRBD1,.,TRBJ2-7,TRBV19
CASSTLTGGPYEQYF,TGCGCCAGCAGCACTCTCACGGGGGGCCCCTACGAGCAGTACTTC,.,many,TRBJ2-7,TRBV4-1
CASSYSARGSYEQYF,TGTGCCAGCAGTTACTCGGCCAGGGGGTCCTACGAGCAGTACTTC,TRBD1,many,TRBJ2-7,TRBV6-2/TRBV6-3
CASSRTTGAGSYNEQFF,TGTGCCAGCAGCCGCACGACGGGGGCAGGCTCCTACAATGAGCAGTTCTTC,.,many,TRBJ2-1,TRBV11-2
CASSPPPAGNEQFF,TGTGCCAGCAGTCCGCCACCCGCGGGAAATGAGCAGTTCTTC,.,many,TRBJ2-1,TRBV28
CSPSSPYLGEQYF,TGCAGCCCAAGCTCCCCTTACCTTGGGGAGCAGTACTTC,.,.,TRBJ2-7,TRBV20-1